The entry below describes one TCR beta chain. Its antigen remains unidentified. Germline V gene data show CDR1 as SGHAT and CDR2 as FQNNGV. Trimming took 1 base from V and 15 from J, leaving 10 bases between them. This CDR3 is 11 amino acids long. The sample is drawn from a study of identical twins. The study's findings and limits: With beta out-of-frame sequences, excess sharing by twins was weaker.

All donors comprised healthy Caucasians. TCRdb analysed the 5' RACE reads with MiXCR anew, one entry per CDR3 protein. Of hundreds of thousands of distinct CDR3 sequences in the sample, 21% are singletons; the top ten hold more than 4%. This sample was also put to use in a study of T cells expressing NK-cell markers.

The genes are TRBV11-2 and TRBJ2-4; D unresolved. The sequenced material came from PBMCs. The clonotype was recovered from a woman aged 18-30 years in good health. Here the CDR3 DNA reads TGTGCCAGCAGCTTAGGGGCTTTCCCGTACTTC. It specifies CASSLGAFPYF.